The sequence of this TCR beta chain was determined in a study of blood T cell repertoires in COVID-19. About the study: Researchers got acute and convalescent COVID-19 samples from the United States, Italy and Spain. Sources were T cells, B-cell-depleted T cells, or PBMCs; the material itself was cDNA or gDNA.

The V end lost 4 bases, the J end lost 4 bases, and 5 bases lay between the germline ends. Germline V gene lookup returns CDR1 MNHEY and CDR2 SMNVEV (reference sequence). This CDR3 spans 11 amino acids. The data were produced by immunoSEQ multiplex PCR, yet TCRdb's version contains in-frame clones alone and is incomplete. Of approximately 68,000 clones listed, about 89% are singletons. Specimen: peripheral blood. This chain links TRBV27 with TRBJ2-7, with no clear D. This clonotype was obtained from an older woman with acute or convalescent COVID-19. This CDR3 is CASSSRYEQYF. In DNA, the CDR3 is TGTGCCAGCAGTTCCCGGTACGAGCAGTACTTC.